The rows below give T cell receptor beta chains drawn from one sample of a study of cytomegalovirus exposure and HLA in healthy donors. Sequencing used immunoSEQ multiplex PCR; TCRdb keeps in-frame clones, though not all of them. Among about 220,000 clones, roughly 88% were seen once, and the ten largest hold over 0.65%. The specimen was PBMCs. The source of these receptors is a boy younger than 10 in good health and CMV-seronegative. CDR3s include the opening cysteine and the closing phenylalanine or tryptophan. The D gene is left open where the match is weak. Not every row has a clone size; where given, it reads once, few, many or a size class.

clone_size	d_call	j_call	v_call	cdr3_nt	cdr3_aa
NA	TRBD1	TRBJ1-1	TRBV10-2	TGCGCCAGCTGGGACCTACCACAGGGGACTCACACTGAAGCTTTCTTT	CASWDLPQGTHTEAFF
NA	NA	TRBJ2-1	TRBV7-2	TGTGCCAGCAGCTTACTTCCGGGGATTCCCTACAATGAGCAGTTCTTC	CASSLLPGIPYNEQFF
NA	TRBD1	TRBJ2-7	TRBV5-6	TGTGCCAGCACCAGCGGACAGGACTCCTACGAGCAGTACTTC	CASTSGQDSYEQYF
NA	TRBD1	TRBJ2-7	TRBV19	TGTGCCAGTAGTCTCGGGACAGGGGAAGGCTACGAGCAGTACTTC	CASSLGTGEGYEQYF
NA	TRBD2	TRBJ2-1	TRBV5-6	TGTGCCAGCAGCCTAACCTGGACTAGCCGGAATGAGCAGTTCTTC	CASSLTWTSRNEQFF
NA	NA	TRBJ1-6	TRBV6-6	TGTGCCAGCAGTTACGGGGGGGATTATAATTCACCCCTCCACTTT	CASSYGGDYNSPLHF
NA	NA	TRBJ2-5	TRBV11-2	TGTGCCAGCAGCTTAATCCCGGAGACCCAGTACTTC	CASSLIPETQYF
NA	TRBD2	TRBJ2-3	TRBV5-6	TGTGCCAGCAGCCAGGGACTAGCCCGGGATTTT	CASSQGLARDF
NA	NA	TRBJ1-1	TRBV25-1	TGTGCCAGCACCTTCAGGGGTGACACTGAAGCTTTCTTT	CASTFRGDTEAFF
NA	TRBD2	TRBJ2-5	TRBV27	TGTGCCAGCAGTTCCCGGAAGCGGGAGATAGGAGAGACCCAGTACTTC	CASSSRKREIGETQYF
NA	NA	TRBJ1-3	TRBV5-1	TGCGCCAGCAGCTCAGCAGGGACTGGAAACACCATATATTTT	CASSSAGTGNTIYF
NA	TRBD2	TRBJ2-7	TRBV7-8	TGTGCCAGCAGCTTAGCGCAGCGGGGGTACGAGCAGTACTTC	CASSLAQRGYEQYF
NA	TRBD2	TRBJ2-5	TRBV19	TGTGCCAGTAGTATAGGGACTAGAGGTGAGGAGACCCAGTACTTC	CASSIGTRGEETQYF
NA	TRBD2	TRBJ2-3	TRBV11-2	TGTGCCAGCAGCCACGATAGCGGGAGTGGGACAGATACGCAGTATTTT	CASSHDSGSGTDTQYF
few	TRBD1	TRBJ1-1	TRBV2	TGTGCCAGCAGGACCGGACAGGGAAACACTGAAGCTTTCTTT	CASRTGQGNTEAFF
NA	TRBD1	TRBJ2-5	TRBV11-2	TGTGCCAGCAGCCCCAGCCGAGGGGGCGCGGAGACCCAGTACTTC	CASSPSRGGAETQYF
once	NA	TRBJ1-2	TRBV19	TGTGCCAGTAGTATAGTAACTCTTGCGGGACGGCTACTAGGCGGCTACACCTTC	CASSIVTLAGRLLGGYTF
few	TRBD1	TRBJ1-4	TRBV5-6	TGTGCCAGCAGCTGGGGACAGGTCGAAAAACTGTTTTTT	CASSWGQVEKLFF
few	TRBD1	TRBJ1-5	TRBV10-1	TGCGCCAGCAGTCGACAGGGGTTGAATCAGCCCCAGCATTTT	CASSRQGLNQPQHF
few	TRBD1	TRBJ2-7	TRBV7-8	TGTGCCAGCAGCCCAATGACAGGGAGCGAGCAGTACTTC	CASSPMTGSEQYF
NA	NA	TRBJ2-7	TRBV7-6	TGTGCCAGCAGCTTAGGGCTCTCCTACGAGCAGTACTTC	CASSLGLSYEQYF
NA	NA	TRBJ2-1	TRBV5-1	TGCGCCAGCAGCTTGATGGCGGCTTACAATGAGCAGTTCTTC	CASSLMAAYNEQFF
NA	TRBD2	TRBJ2-5	TRBV6-4	TGTGCCAGCAGGGACGTCGGACTAGCGGGGAAGCAAGAGACCCAGTACTTC	CASRDVGLAGKQETQYF
NA	NA	TRBJ2-7	TRBV5-1	TGCGCCAGCAAAAGGGGCTCTTCCTACGAGCAGTACTTC	CASKRGSSYEQYF
NA	NA	TRBJ2-1	TRBV5-8	TGTGCCAGCAGCCAGGTCAGGGAGCAGTTCTTC	CASSQVREQFF
NA	NA	TRBJ2-1	TRBV30	TGTGCCTGGAGAGGAGGTTACTACAATGAGCAGTTCTTC	CAWRGGYYNEQFF
once	TRBD1	TRBJ2-5	TRBV14	TGTGCCAGCAGCCAATACAGGGGGCGGGGAGAGACCCAGTACTTC	CASSQYRGRGETQYF
NA	TRBD2	TRBJ2-4	TRBV6-5	TGTGCCAGCAGGGGACTAGTTCTAAACATTCAGTACTTC	CASRGLVLNIQYF
few	NA	TRBJ1-2	TRBV6-5	TGTGCCAGCTGCCGGGACCCCGGGAGGGGCTACACCTTC	CASCRDPGRGYTF
once	NA	TRBJ2-1	TRBV11-2	TGTGCCAGCAGCCGGAAGCAGGGGCCGAGCTACAATGAGCAGTTCTTC	CASSRKQGPSYNEQFF
NA	TRBD2	TRBJ2-1	TRBV27	TGTGCCAGCAGTTTAGCCCCTCCTAGCGGGGGGGCTCCCGAACTCTTC	CASSLAPPSGGAPELF
NA	TRBD2	TRBJ2-1	TRBV19	TGTGCCAGTAGTACCTTCCCGGGACTAGCGGGAGGGCCGAGTTACAATGAGCAGTTCTTC	CASSTFPGLAGGPSYNEQFF
NA	NA	TRBJ1-1	TRBV14	TGTGCCAGCAGCCAAGTAAGTGCAACACAGCGGGGCACTGAAGCTTTCTTT	CASSQVSATQRGTEAFF
NA	NA	TRBJ1-2	TRBV9	TGTGCCAGCAGCGAGCTAACTTCTGCCCCTCCAGGCGGCTACACCTTC	CASSELTSAPPGGYTF
NA	TRBD2	TRBJ2-3	TRBV7-2	TGTGCCAGCAGCTTAAGGGCTAGCGGGCGAGATACGCAGTATTTT	CASSLRASGRDTQYF